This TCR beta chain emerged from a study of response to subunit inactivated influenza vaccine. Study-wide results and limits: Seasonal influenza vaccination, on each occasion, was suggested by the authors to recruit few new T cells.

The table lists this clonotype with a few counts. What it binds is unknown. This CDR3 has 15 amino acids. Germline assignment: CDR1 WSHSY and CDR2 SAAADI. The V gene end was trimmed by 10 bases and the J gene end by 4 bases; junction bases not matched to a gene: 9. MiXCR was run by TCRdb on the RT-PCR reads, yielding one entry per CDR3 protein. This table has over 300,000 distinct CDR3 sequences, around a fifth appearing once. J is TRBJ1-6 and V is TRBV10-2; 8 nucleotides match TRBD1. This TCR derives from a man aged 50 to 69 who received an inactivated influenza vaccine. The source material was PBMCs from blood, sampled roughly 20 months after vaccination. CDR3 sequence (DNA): TGCGCCACCCGGACAGGGAGAGGTTATAATTCACCCCTCCACTTT. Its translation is CATRTGRGYNSPLHF.